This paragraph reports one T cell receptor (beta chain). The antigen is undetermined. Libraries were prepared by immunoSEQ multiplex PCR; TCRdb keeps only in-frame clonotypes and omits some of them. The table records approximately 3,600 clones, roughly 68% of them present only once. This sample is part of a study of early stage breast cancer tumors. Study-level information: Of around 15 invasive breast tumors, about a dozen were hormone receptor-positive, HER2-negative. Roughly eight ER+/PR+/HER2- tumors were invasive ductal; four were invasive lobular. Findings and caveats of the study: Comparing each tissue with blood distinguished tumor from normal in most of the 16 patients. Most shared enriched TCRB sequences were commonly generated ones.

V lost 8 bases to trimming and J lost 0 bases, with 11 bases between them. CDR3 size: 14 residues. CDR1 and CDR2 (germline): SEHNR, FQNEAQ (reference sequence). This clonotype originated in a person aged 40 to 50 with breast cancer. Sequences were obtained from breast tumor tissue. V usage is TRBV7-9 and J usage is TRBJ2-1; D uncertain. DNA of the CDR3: TGTGCCAGCCGAGGACCCAGCTCCTACAATGAGCAGTTCTTC. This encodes CASRGPSSYNEQFF.